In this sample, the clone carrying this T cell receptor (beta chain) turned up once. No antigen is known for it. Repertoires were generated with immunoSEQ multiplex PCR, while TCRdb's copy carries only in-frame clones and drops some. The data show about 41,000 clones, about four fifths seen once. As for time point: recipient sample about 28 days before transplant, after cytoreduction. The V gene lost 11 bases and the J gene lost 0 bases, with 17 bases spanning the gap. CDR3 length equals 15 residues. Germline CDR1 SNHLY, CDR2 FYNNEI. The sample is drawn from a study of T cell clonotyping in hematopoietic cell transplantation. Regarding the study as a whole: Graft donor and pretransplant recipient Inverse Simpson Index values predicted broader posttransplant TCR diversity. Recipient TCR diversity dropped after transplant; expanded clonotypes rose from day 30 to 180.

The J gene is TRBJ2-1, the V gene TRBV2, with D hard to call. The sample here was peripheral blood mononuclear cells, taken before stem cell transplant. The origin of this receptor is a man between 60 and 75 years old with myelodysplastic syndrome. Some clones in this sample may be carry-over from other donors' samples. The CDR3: CASGLAKSSYNEQFF. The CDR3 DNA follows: TGTGCCTCGGGCCTCGCAAAGAGCTCCTACAATGAGCAGTTCTTC.